This T cell receptor (beta chain) was sequenced for a study of cytotoxic CD8 clonotypes in ibrutinib-treated CLL. The ends lost 3 bases at V and 5 bases at J; junction bases unmatched: 5. The germline V gene has CDR1 LNHDA and CDR2 SQIVND (reference sequence). The CDR3 length is 14 residues. Study-level results: Clonality (at baseline) was higher than in age-matched healthy donors and tracked circulating CD8+ T-cell counts.

Concerning this clone itself: Its antigen is not known.

Target depth was 1 in 200,000 to 1 in 1 million T cells, about 10x per clonotype. The protocol was immunoSEQ multiplex PCR, while the TCRdb copy is restricted to in-frame clones and leaves out a portion. The sample lists some 200,000 clones, roughly 79% occurring once. This chain links TRBV19 with TRBJ2-3; TRBD2 agrees at 7 bases. The sequencing here drew on PBMCs, taken after 12 months of ibrutinib treatment. This clonotype was sampled from a human donor with chronic lymphocytic leukemia. The CDR3 loop reads CASSILLAEDTQYF. The CDR3 bases are TGTGCCAGTAGTATTTTGCTAGCGGAAGATACGCAGTATTTT. Using reference TRBV19 and TRBJ2-3 for the parts outside the CDR3, the full variable domain is DGGITQSPKYLFRKEGQNVTLSCEQNLNHDAMYWYRQDPGQGLRLIYYSQIVNDFQKGDIAEGYSVSREKKESFPLTVTSAQKNPTAFYLCASSILLAEDTQYFGPGTRLTVL.